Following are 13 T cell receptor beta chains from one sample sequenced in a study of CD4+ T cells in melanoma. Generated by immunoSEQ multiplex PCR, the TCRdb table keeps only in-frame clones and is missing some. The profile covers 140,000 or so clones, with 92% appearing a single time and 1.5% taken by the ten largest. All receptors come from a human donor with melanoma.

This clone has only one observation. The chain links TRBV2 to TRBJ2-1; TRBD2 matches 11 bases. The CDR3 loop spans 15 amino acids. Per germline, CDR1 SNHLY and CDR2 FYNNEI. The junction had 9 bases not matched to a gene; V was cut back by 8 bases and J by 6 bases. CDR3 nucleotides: TGTGCCAGCTTCCTAGCGGGGGGCCCTTCCAATGAGCAGTTCTTC. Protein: CASFLAGGPSNEQFF.

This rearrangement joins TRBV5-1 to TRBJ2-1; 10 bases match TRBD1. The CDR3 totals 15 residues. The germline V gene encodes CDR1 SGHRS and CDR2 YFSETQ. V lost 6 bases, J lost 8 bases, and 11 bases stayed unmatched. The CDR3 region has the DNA TGCGCCAGCACTGACCCGGGACAGGGGACGGATGAGCAGTTCTTC. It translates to CASTDPGQGTDEQFF.

CDR3 amino acids: CASSIRADTEAFF. In nucleotides, the CDR3 is TGTGCCAGCTCAATCAGGGCGGACACTGAAGCTTTCTTT. The chain employs TRBV18 and TRBJ1-1; D perhaps matches TRBD1 (5 bases). Between the trimmed V and J ends, which lost 5 bases and 3 bases, there was a span of 10 bases. The germline V gene has CDR1 KGHSH and CDR2 LQKENI. The CDR3 extends over 13 amino acids.

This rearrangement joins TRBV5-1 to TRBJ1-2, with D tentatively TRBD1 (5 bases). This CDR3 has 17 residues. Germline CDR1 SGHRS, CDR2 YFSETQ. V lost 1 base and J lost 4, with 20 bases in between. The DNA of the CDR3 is TGCGCCAGCAGCTTGACCCCTTTAGAGGGGCGAAGCTATGGCTACACCTTC. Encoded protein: CASSLTPLEGRSYGYTF.

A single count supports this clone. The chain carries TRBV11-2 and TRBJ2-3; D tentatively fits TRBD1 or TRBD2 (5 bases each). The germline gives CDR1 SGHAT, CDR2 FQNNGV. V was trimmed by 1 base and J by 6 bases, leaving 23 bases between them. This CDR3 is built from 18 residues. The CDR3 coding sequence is TGTGCCAGCAGCTTAGGAGGGGCGGGCACCGGCATTAAGGATACGCAGTATTTT. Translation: CASSLGGAGTGIKDTQYF.

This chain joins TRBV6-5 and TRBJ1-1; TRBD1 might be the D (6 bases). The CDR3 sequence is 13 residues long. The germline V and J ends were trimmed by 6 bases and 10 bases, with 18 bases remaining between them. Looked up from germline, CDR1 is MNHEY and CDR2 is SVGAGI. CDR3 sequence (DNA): TGTGCCAGCAGAGAACAGGGTTCCCTCCCAGCTTTCTTT. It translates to CASREQGSLPAFF.

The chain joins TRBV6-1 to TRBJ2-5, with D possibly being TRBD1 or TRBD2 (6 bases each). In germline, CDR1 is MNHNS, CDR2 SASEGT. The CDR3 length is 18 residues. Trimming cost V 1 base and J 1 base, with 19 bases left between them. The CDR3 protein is CASSEVEGGFGSQETQYF. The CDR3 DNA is TGTGCCAGCAGTGAAGTGGAAGGGGGGTTCGGTTCCCAAGAGACCCAGTACTTC.

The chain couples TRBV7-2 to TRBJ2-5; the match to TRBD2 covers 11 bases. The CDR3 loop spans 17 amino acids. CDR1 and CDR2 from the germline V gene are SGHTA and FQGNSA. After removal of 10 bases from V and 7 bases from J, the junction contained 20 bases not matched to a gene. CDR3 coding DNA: TGTGCCACCCAGCTTGTGGCTAGCGGGGGGCCTGCTGCGACCCAGTACTTC. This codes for CATQLVASGGPAATQYF.

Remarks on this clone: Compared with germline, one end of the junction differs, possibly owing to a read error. CDR3 coding DNA: TGCAGCGGTGAACAGGGGAGCACTGAAGCTTTCTTT. Its protein is CSGEQGSTEAFF. The rearrangement joins TRBV29-1 to TRBJ1-1; 7 bases match TRBD1. Germline CDR1 reads SQVTM; CDR2 reads ANQGSEA. CDR3 length: 12 residues.

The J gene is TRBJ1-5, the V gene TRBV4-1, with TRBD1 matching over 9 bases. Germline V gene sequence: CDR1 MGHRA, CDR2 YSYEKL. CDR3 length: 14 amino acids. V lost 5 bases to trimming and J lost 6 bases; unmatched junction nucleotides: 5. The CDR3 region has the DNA TGCGCCAGCAGCTTGGGACAGGGACCTCAGCCCCAGCATTTT. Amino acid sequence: CASSLGQGPQPQHF.

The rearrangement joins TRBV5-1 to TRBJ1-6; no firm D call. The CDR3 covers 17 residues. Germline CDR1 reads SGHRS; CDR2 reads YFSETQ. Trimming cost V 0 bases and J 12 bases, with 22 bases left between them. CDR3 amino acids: CASSLVRETRNTGPLHF. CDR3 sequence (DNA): TGCGCCAGCAGCTTGGTTCGTGAAACACGAAATACGGGACCCCTCCACTTT.

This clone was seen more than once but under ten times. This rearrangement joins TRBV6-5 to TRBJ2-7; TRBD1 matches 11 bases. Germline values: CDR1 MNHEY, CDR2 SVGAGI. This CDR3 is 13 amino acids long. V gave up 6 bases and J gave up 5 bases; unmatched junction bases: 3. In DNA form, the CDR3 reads TGTGCCAGCAGGAGGACAGGGGGCGACGAGCAGTACTTC. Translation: CASRRTGGDEQYF.

The CDR3 region has the DNA TGTGCCAGCAGCCCCGGTCGGGGCACTGAAGCTTTCTTT. Protein: CASSPGRGTEAFF. The chain combines TRBV14 with TRBJ1-1; D gene unclear. The germline V gene has CDR1 SGHDN and CDR2 FVKESK. V lost 4 bases, J lost 4 bases, and 10 bases lay in between. This CDR3 is built from 13 residues.